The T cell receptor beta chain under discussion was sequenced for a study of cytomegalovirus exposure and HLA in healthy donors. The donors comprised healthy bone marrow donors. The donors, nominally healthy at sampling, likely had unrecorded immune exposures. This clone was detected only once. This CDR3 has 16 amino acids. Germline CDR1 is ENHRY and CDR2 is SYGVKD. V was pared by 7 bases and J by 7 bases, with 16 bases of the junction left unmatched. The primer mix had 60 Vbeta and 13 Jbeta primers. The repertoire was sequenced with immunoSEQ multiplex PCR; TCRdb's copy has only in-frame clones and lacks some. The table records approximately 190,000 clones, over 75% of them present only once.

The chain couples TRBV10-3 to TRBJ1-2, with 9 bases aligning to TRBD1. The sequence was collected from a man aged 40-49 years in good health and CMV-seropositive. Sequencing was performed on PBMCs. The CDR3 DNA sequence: TGTGCCATCAACGGACAGGGGATGGGGACTATGAGTGGCTACACCTTC. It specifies CAINGQGMGTMSGYTF.